This is a list of T cell receptor beta chains from one sample in a study of cytomegalovirus exposure and HLA in healthy donors. Measured with immunoSEQ multiplex PCR; TCRdb has only the in-frame clones, and not every one. The top ten clones hold about 10% of a sample with fewer than 150,000 clones, 80% of them seen once. Sequencing was done on a sample of PBMCs. The origin of the receptors is a female donor in good health and CMV-seropositive. The CDR3 runs from the conserved cysteine through the conserved F or W. Each record gives: CDR3 protein, CDR3 DNA, D gene, V gene, clone size, J gene. The D gene is left open where the match is weak. Some rows mark clone size as missing; the rest say once, few, many or name a class of expanded clone.

CDR3: CASTGGAGSPLHF; DNA: TGTGCCAGCACCGGGGGGGCCGGTTCACCCCTCCACTTT; D: NA; V: TRBV9; size: NA; J: TRBJ1-6
CDR3: CASSSDTLNTEAFF; DNA: TGCGCCAGCAGCTCAGACACCCTGAACACTGAAGCTTTCTTT; D: NA; V: TRBV4-3; size: NA; J: TRBJ1-1
CDR3: CASSHSGGTGPSPLHF; DNA: TGCGCCAGCAGCCACTCCGGGGGGACAGGCCCTTCACCCCTCCACTTT; D: TRBD1; V: TRBV4-1; size: NA; J: TRBJ1-6
CDR3: CASSYQGQGAVDQFF; DNA: TGTGCCAGCAGTTACCAAGGACAGGGGGCGGTCGATCAGTTCTTC; D: TRBD1; V: TRBV6-5; size: once; J: TRBJ2-1
CDR3: CASQYSVGRYGYGYTF; DNA: TGTGCCAGCCAATACTCAGTTGGGAGATATGGCTATGGCTACACCTTC; D: NA; V: TRBV19; size: NA; J: TRBJ1-2
CDR3: CASSEKSRGFNGYTF; DNA: TGTGCCAGCAGCGAAAAGAGCAGGGGTTTCAATGGCTACACCTTC; D: NA; V: TRBV27; size: NA; J: TRBJ1-2
CDR3: CASSLLGTEREAFF; DNA: TGTGCCAGCAGTTTACTTGGGACTGAGAGGGAAGCTTTCTTT; D: NA; V: TRBV27; size: NA; J: TRBJ1-1
CDR3: CASSLTSSTDTQYF; DNA: TGTGCCAGCAGCTTAACTAGCTCCACAGATACGCAGTATTTT; D: NA; V: TRBV7-9; size: NA; J: TRBJ2-3
CDR3: CASRPLPGGQETQYF; DNA: TGTGCCAGCAGGCCCCTACCAGGGGGGCAAGAGACCCAGTACTTC; D: NA; V: TRBV5-4; size: NA; J: TRBJ2-5
CDR3: CASSFEAHSGNTIYF; DNA: TGTGCCAGCAGCTTTGAGGCCCACTCTGGAAACACCATATATTTT; D: NA; V: TRBV5-6; size: NA; J: TRBJ1-3
CDR3: CASPQVNF; DNA: TGTGCCAGTCCACAGGTTAACTTC; D: NA; V: TRBV6-4; size: NA; J: TRBJ2-7
CDR3: CASKLGASYEQYF; DNA: TGTGCCAGCAAGCTGGGGGCATCCTACGAGCAGTACTTC; D: NA; V: TRBV6-5; size: NA; J: TRBJ2-7
CDR3: CASRGLTSNEKLFF; DNA: TGTGCCAGCAGGGGCCTAACGTCAAATGAAAAACTGTTTTTT; D: NA; V: TRBV2; size: NA; J: TRBJ1-4
CDR3: CASTVQGSSYNEQFF; DNA: TGTGCCAGCACCGTACAGGGTAGCTCCTACAATGAGCAGTTCTTC; D: NA; V: TRBV6-1; size: NA; J: TRBJ2-1
CDR3: CASRQIGPDSSYEQYF; DNA: TGTGCCAGCAGACAAATAGGGCCGGACAGCTCCTACGAGCAGTACTTC; D: NA; V: TRBV11-3; size: NA; J: TRBJ2-7
CDR3: CAISDGRNEKLFF; DNA: TGTGCCATCAGTGATGGGAGGAATGAAAAACTGTTTTTT; D: NA; V: TRBV10-3; size: NA; J: TRBJ1-4
CDR3: CSVGTGDNSPLHF; DNA: TGCAGCGTTGGGACAGGGGATAATTCACCCCTCCACTTT; D: TRBD1; V: TRBV29-1; size: NA; J: TRBJ1-6
CDR3: CSVTGVSNEKLFF; DNA: TGCAGCGTAACAGGGGTATCTAATGAAAAACTGTTTTTT; D: TRBD1; V: TRBV29-1; size: NA; J: TRBJ1-4
CDR3: CASSERLAGGGGELFF; DNA: TGTGCCAGCAGTGAACGGCTAGCGGGGGGCGGCGGGGAGCTGTTTTTT; D: TRBD2; V: TRBV6-1; size: NA; J: TRBJ2-2
CDR3: CASSSKAGKETQYF; DNA: TGTGCCAGCAGCTCAAAAGCGGGGAAAGAGACCCAGTACTTC; D: TRBD2; V: TRBV7-6; size: NA; J: TRBJ2-5
CDR3: CASSIDRGPTGELFF; DNA: TGTGCCAGTAGTATAGACAGGGGGCCCACCGGGGAGCTGTTTTTT; D: TRBD1; V: TRBV19; size: NA; J: TRBJ2-2
CDR3: CSGTGPPGELFF; DNA: TGCAGCGGGACAGGCCCACCCGGGGAGCTGTTTTTT; D: TRBD1; V: TRBV29-1; size: NA; J: TRBJ2-2
CDR3: CASSAGNQETQYF; DNA: TGTGCCAGCAGCGCCGGGAATCAAGAGACCCAGTACTTC; D: NA; V: TRBV5-4; size: NA; J: TRBJ2-5
CDR3: CASSLSQGRAEQYF; DNA: TGTGCCAGCAGCTTGTCCCAGGGTAGAGCCGAGCAGTACTTC; D: NA; V: TRBV5-8; size: few; J: TRBJ2-7
CDR3: CASSSQGPGDTEAFF; DNA: TGCGCCAGCAGTAGTCAGGGCCCGGGGGACACTGAAGCTTTCTTT; D: NA; V: TRBV5-1; size: NA; J: TRBJ1-1
CDR3: CASSFGQAGQPQHF; DNA: TGTGCCAGCAGTTTCGGACAGGCTGGTCAGCCCCAGCATTTT; D: TRBD1; V: TRBV6-1; size: NA; J: TRBJ1-5